The sequence of this TCR beta chain was determined in a study of blood T cells in healthy people across ages. Combining a sample-barcoded 5' primer with a J-beta primer mix, a second PCR ran for about 6 to 12 cycles. Template switching added a 12-random-nucleotide identifier to every cDNA molecule. All samples yielded 3 million or more CDR3-containing paired-end reads. A single record per CDR3 protein comes from TCRdb applying MiXCR to the 5' RACE reads. The table has 1 million to 1.2 million distinct CDR3 sequences, more than 30% seen once; the top ten hold less than 15%. This clonotype was seen a few times. Antigen specificity is unknown. Germline CDR1 MGHRA, CDR2 YSYEKL. V was pared by 0 bases and J by 6 bases, with 2 bases of the junction left unmatched. There are 15 residues in the CDR3. Findings of the study overall: A strong correlation was seen between TCR beta diversity and naive T cell percentage. Because donor CMV status was unknown, expanded clonotype changes were possibly confounded.

This TCR was sampled from a man aged 18 to 35 in good health. The rearrangement joins TRBV4-1 to TRBJ1-6, with 7 bases aligning to TRBD1. Sequenced input: blood. CDR3 bases: TGCGCCAGCAGCCAAGATCGGGACAGTAATTCACCCCTCCACTTT. Encoded protein: CASSQDRDSNSPLHF.